Included here is one TCR beta chain sequence, with context. The data were taken from a study of cytomegalovirus exposure and HLA in healthy donors. This PCR relied on a set of 60 Vbeta primers and 13 Jbeta primers. Measured with immunoSEQ multiplex PCR; TCRdb has only the in-frame clones, and not every one. The sample contains almost 200,000 clones, 70% to 80% of which appear only once. Germline CDR1 is MNHEY and CDR2 is SMNVEV (reference sequence). CDR3 length: 15 residues. The V end was cut by 5 bases, the J end by 6 bases, with 17 bases between. The rearrangement links TRBV27 to TRBJ2-1; D not resolved. The sequence came from a male donor in good health and CMV-seropositive. Input material: PBMCs. CDR3 nucleotide sequence: TGTGCCAGCAGTCCCTTCATGCAGGCGCTCAATGAGCAGTTCTTC. It yields the protein CASSPFMQALNEQFF.